Shown below are 30 T cell receptor beta chains from a single sample sequenced in a study of CXCR3-negative and CXCR3-positive naive CD8 T cells. The TRB cDNA libraries were prepared by 5' RACE with UMI labels. No DNA is given; TCRdb re-called the 5' RACE reads and lists each CDR3 protein once. In all, the sample yields tens of thousands of distinct CDR3 sequences. Material for sequencing was memory CD8+ T cells from blood. The receptors here all came from a human donor in good health. Some clones in this sample may be carry-over from other donors' samples.

V and J are TRBV7-2 and TRBJ2-7; the D gene TCRdb calls, TRBD1, cannot be checked with no DNA. CDR3 size: 15 residues. Germline CDR1 SGHTA, CDR2 FQGNSA. The CDR3 spells CASSLWLAGHYEQYF.

The chain employs TRBV29-1 and TRBJ2-2; with no DNA, the TCRdb D assignment of TRBD2 cannot be verified. Germline V gives CDR1 SQVTM, CDR2 ANQGSEA. The CDR3 sequence is 21 residues long. CDR3: CSVEGSGGLAGLTANTGELFF.

The rearrangement joins TRBV28 to TRBJ2-3; the TRBD1 assignment by TCRdb is unverifiable without DNA. Germline V gene sequence: CDR1 MDHEN, CDR2 SYDVKM. This CDR3 is 17 amino acids long. CDR3 region: CASSLLWAGHTADTQYF.

This chain joins TRBV29-1 and TRBJ1-2. There are 12 residues in the CDR3. The germline V gene encodes CDR1 SQVTM and CDR2 ANQGSEA. CDR3 in amino acids: CSVGPSAYGYTF.

This sequence joins TRBV29-1 and TRBJ2-1; TCRdb picks TRBD1, but there is no DNA to check that call. This CDR3 has 12 amino acids. The germline CDR1 and CDR2 sequences are SQVTM and ANQGSEA. CDR3: CSQGDVYNEQFF.

The V and J genes are TRBV12-3 or TRBV12-4 and TRBJ1-1. This CDR3 has 14 amino acids. CDR3 in amino acids: CASSLWGRRIEAFF.

The rearrangement links TRBV6-5 to TRBJ2-1; no DNA is available, so the TRBD2 call from TCRdb remains unchecked. The CDR3 contains 16 residues. CDR1 is MNHEY and CDR2 is SVGAGI in the germline V gene. CDR3: CASASSGGQPYNEQFF.

The chain recombines TRBV7-6 with TRBJ2-1; the TRBD2 assignment by TCRdb is unverifiable without DNA. Germline V lookup: CDR1 SGHVS, CDR2 FNYEAQ. The CDR3 runs to 17 residues. This CDR3 is CASSPPIGTSGYNEQFF.

The chain carries TRBV29-1 and TRBJ2-2; TCRdb picks TRBD1, but there is no DNA to check that call. CDR3 length equals 14 residues. Germline CDR1 SQVTM, CDR2 ANQGSEA. This CDR3 is CSVEPGSDTGELFF.

J is TRBJ2-7 and V is TRBV20-1; absent DNA, TCRdb's TRBD2 call cannot be checked. CDR1 and CDR2 from the germline V gene are DFQATT and SNEGSKA (reference sequence). CDR3 length: 14 residues. The CDR3 loop reads CSASWAGGGYEQYF.

V usage is TRBV4-3 and J usage is TRBJ1-4. This CDR3 is 20 amino acids long. Germline V gene sequence: CDR1 LGHNA, CDR2 YSLEER. CDR3 sequence: CASSPHGGGSPQISNEKLFF.

The chain uses TRBV12-3 or TRBV12-4 and TRBJ2-1; TCRdb reports TRBD1, a call that lacks DNA to check it against. CDR3 length: 17 amino acids. The CDR3 sequence is CASSLVPLDRGYNEQFF.

V usage is TRBV12-3 or TRBV12-4 and J usage is TRBJ1-5. The CDR3 length is 14 residues. The CDR3 sequence: CASTGRGSNQPQHF.

This chain uses TRBV29-1 with TRBJ2-3; TCRdb's D call, TRBD2, is unchecked because there is no DNA. The CDR3 covers 11 residues. The V gene's germline CDR1 is SQVTM and CDR2 ANQGSEA. The CDR3: CSVRSGGTQYF.

By frequency, this clonotype is medium-sized (0.01 to 0.1%). V gene TRBV6-2 or TRBV6-3 combines with J gene TRBJ1-1; TCRdb's D call of TRBD1 is untestable without DNA. Germline V gene sequence: CDR1 MNHEY, CDR2 SVGEGT. The CDR3 covers 14 residues. This chain's CDR3 is CASSERQDVAEAFF.

The chain combines TRBV5-5 with TRBJ2-1; TCRdb reports TRBD1, a call that lacks DNA to check it against. The germline V gene has CDR1 SGHKS and CDR2 YYEKEE (reference sequence). The CDR3 runs to 14 residues. The CDR3 sequence is CASSLGGDYNEQFF.

The chain uses TRBV7-2 and TRBJ2-7; without DNA, the TCRdb call of TRBD2 cannot be checked. The germline gives CDR1 SGHTA, CDR2 FQGNSA. The CDR3 has 15 amino acids. The CDR3 here is CASDVGTSGRYEQYF. Variable domain in full (rest from reference TRBV7-2 and TRBJ2-7): GAGVSQSPSNKVTEKGKDVELRCDPISGHTALYWYRQSLGQGLEFLIYFQGNSAPDKSGLPSDRFSAERTGGSVSTLTIQRTQQEDSAVYLCASDVGTSGRYEQYFGPGTRLTVT.

The gene calls are TRBV29-1 and TRBJ2-2; TCRdb indicates TRBD2, and absent DNA this call remains unverified. Per the germline V gene, CDR1 is SQVTM and CDR2 is ANQGSEA. CDR3 length: 13 residues. This CDR3 reads CSVLLADTGELFF.

The V gene is TRBV29-1, the J gene TRBJ1-2. Germline CDR1 and CDR2: SQVTM and ANQGSEA. CDR3 size: 15 residues. CDR3 region: CSVEDLSTSNYGYTF.

This sequence joins TRBV5-1 and TRBJ2-7. The CDR3 consists of 15 residues. Germline V CDR1 and CDR2: SGHRS, YFSETQ. The CDR3 loop is CASSLAWRPSYEQYF.

J is TRBJ2-3 and V is TRBV11-2; TCRdb's assignment of TRBD1 cannot be checked, as there is no DNA. Per germline, CDR1 SGHAT and CDR2 FQNNGV. The CDR3 has 13 amino acids. CDR3: CASSSTGVDTQYF.

The chain employs TRBV12-3 or TRBV12-4 and TRBJ2-7; TCRdb's D call of TRBD1 is untestable without DNA. The CDR3 length is 12 residues. This CDR3 reads CASTGDSYEQYF.

The V and J genes are TRBV6-1 and TRBJ2-1; absent DNA, TCRdb's TRBD2 call cannot be checked. Per the germline V gene, CDR1 is MNHNS and CDR2 is SASEGT. This CDR3 spans 16 amino acids. The CDR3 loop reads CASSDPAERPYNEQFF.

The chain employs TRBV5-1 and TRBJ2-3. This CDR3 has 12 residues. Germline CDR1 and CDR2: SGHRS and YFSETQ. The CDR3 loop reads CASSLATDTQYF.

The rearrangement joins TRBV5-1 to TRBJ2-1; the D call from TCRdb, TRBD1, cannot be confirmed without DNA. CDR3 length: 14 residues. Germline CDR1 SGHRS, CDR2 YFSETQ. The CDR3 protein is CASSTGQGEDEQFF.

V usage is TRBV6-2 or TRBV6-3 and J usage is TRBJ2-3; TCRdb reports TRBD1, a call that lacks DNA to check it against. Germline V gene sequence: CDR1 MNHEY, CDR2 SVGEGT. The CDR3 spans 20 residues. The CDR3 sequence is CASSPPPTATRGPYPDTQYF.

CDR3 region: CAIRDTGERETQYF. The J gene is TRBJ2-5, the V gene TRBV10-3; TCRdb calls TRBD1, which cannot be checked without DNA. This CDR3 is built from 14 residues. Germline CDR1 and CDR2: ENHRY and SYGVKD.

V is TRBV6-5 and J is TRBJ2-7; the D call from TCRdb, TRBD1, cannot be confirmed without DNA. The germline V gene encodes CDR1 MNHEY and CDR2 SVGAGI. The CDR3 sequence is 15 residues long. CDR3 in amino acids: CASSLTGEGAYEQYF.

The chain uses TRBV5-1 and TRBJ2-5. The CDR3 is 13 residues long. CDR1 is SGHRS and CDR2 is YFSETQ in the germline V gene. CDR3 sequence reads: CASSLTDQETQYF.

In terms of frequency, this clonotype is medium-sized (0.01 to 0.1%). J is TRBJ1-4 and V is TRBV7-9. The CDR3 is made up of 17 amino acids. Per germline, CDR1 SEHNR and CDR2 FQNEAQ (reference sequence). The CDR3 spells CASSSPPEAGRQEKLFF.